This TCR beta chain was observed in a study of control samples from healthy donors and cancer patients. The germline gives CDR1 ENHRY, CDR2 SYGVKD. V was shortened by 0 bases and J by 5 bases, with 6 bases between the two germline ends. The CDR3 is made up of 13 amino acids. Clones were sequenced by immunoSEQ multiplex PCR, and TCRdb holds only the in-frame ones, with some missing. The profile shows some 20,000 clones, around 83% of them singletons. V usage is TRBV10-3 and J usage is TRBJ2-3; D call uncertain. This sequence was found in a man aged 55 to 70 with head and neck cancer. Sequenced input: PBMCs. The CDR3 DNA sequence: TGTGCCATCAGTGAGTCGGACCAAGATACGCAGTATTTT. It translates to CAISESDQDTQYF.